The present entry profiles one T cell receptor beta chain with its context. Its antigen remains unidentified. In the naive CD8 group, cells lacked CD45RO and were positively selected for CCR7, so terminally differentiated effector memory CD45RA+ cells were left out. This sample is part of a study of shared clonotypes between healthy human individuals. At the level of the study: Three men and a couple of women, aged 18 to 49, were donors.

Overall study findings and caveats: The study found lower generation probabilities in non-shared clonotypes than in those shared by all four donors.

Profiling relied on immunoSEQ multiplex PCR, and the TCRdb table lists in-frame clones only, not all of them. The table shows about 1,900,000 clones, with about 95% occurring only once. V dropped 4 bases and J dropped 3; count of bases not matched to a gene: 4. The germline V gene encodes CDR1 SGHAT and CDR2 FQNNGV. This CDR3 has 14 amino acids. The sequence was obtained from a man aged 18 to 30 in good health. This sequence joins TRBV11-2 and TRBJ2-3, with 7 bases identical to TRBD1. Sequencing was done on a sample of naive CD8+ T cells sorted from blood. CDR3: CASSSQGETDTQYF. CDR3 nucleotides: TGTGCCAGCAGCTCCCAGGGGGAGACAGATACGCAGTATTTT. The variable domain in full, with the rest retrieved from reference TRBV11-2 and TRBJ2-3, is EAGVAQSPRYKIIEKRQSVAFWCNPISGHATLYWYQQILGQGPKLLIQFQNNGVVDDSQLPKDRFSAERLKGVDSTLKIQPAKLEDSAVYLCASSSQGETDTQYFGPGTRLTVL.